These 19 T cell receptor beta chains originate from one sample sequenced in a study of blood T cell repertoires in COVID-19 (dated by TCRdb to 2020 to 2021). Libraries came from the immunoSEQ multiplex PCR assay. This is the immuneACCESS table as TCRdb keeps it, with only in-frame sequences that have V and J called. A part of the clones is gone; compared with another copy, unresolved V genes explain less than half, and the rest is unexplained. Counted in this sample were about 250,000 clones; roughly 80% of them appeared once. The ten largest clones represent roughly 10% of the sample. The sequenced sample was peripheral blood. Receptors were obtained from a man older than 75 with acute or convalescent COVID-19.

The chain uses TRBV9 and TRBJ1-6; 9 bases map to TRBD1. V dropped 4 bases and J dropped 6; count of bases not matched to a gene: 5. Per the germline V gene, CDR1 is SGDLS and CDR2 is YYNGEE. The CDR3 totals 15 residues. This CDR3 is CASSPRDRVNSPLHF. The CDR3 DNA reads as TGTGCCAGCAGCCCCCGGGACAGGGTTAATTCACCCCTCCACTTT.

The sample holds a few counts of this clone. The V gene is TRBV11-2, the J gene TRBJ2-7; D might be TRBD1 (6 bases). Germline V gene sequence: CDR1 SGHAT, CDR2 FQNNGV. Between the trimmed V and J ends, which lost 5 bases and 3 bases, there was a span of 11 bases. The CDR3 is 13 residues long. This chain's CDR3 is CASSRTDGYEQYF. The CDR3 DNA reads TGTGCCAGCAGCCGGACAGACGGCTACGAGCAGTACTTC.

This clone was detected many times. The chain recombines TRBV6-5 with TRBJ2-2; 11 bases fit TRBD2. This CDR3 is built from 15 residues. The junction had 7 bases not matched to a gene; V was cut back by 4 bases and J by 9 bases. The germline V gene encodes CDR1 MNHEY and CDR2 SVGAGI. The CDR3 here is CASSSGLAVPRELFF. DNA of the CDR3: TGTGCCAGCAGTTCGGGACTAGCGGTACCTCGGGAGCTGTTTTTT.

The gene calls are TRBV2 and TRBJ2-2; weak D call: TRBD1 (6 bases). Germline values: CDR1 SNHLY, CDR2 FYNNEI. Trimming shortened V by 6 bases and J by 3 bases, and 14 bases separated the two germline ends. This CDR3 has 15 residues. The CDR3 bases are TGTGCCAGCAGGCCGCAGGGGACGGACACCGGGGAGCTGTTTTTT. It specifies CASRPQGTDTGELFF.

This clone occurred many times. The CDR3 spells CASSTRTGGYGYTF. CDR3 DNA sequence: TGCGCCAGCAGCACCCGGACAGGGGGCTATGGCTACACCTTC. The V and J genes are TRBV5-1 and TRBJ1-2; 10 bases are shared with TRBD1. This CDR3 is 14 amino acids long. The trim removed 4 bases at V and 4 bases at J, leaving 4 bases unmatched. Germline CDR1 SGHRS, CDR2 YFSETQ.

This clone was seen a single time. V and J are TRBV28 and TRBJ2-7; 10 nucleotides line up with TRBD2. J lost 5 bases, V lost 0 bases, and 19 bases had no gene match. This CDR3 has 20 amino acids. In germline, CDR1 is MDHEN, CDR2 SYDVKM. Here the CDR3 DNA reads TGTGCCAGCAGTTTATGGGTCCCATGGAGCGGGGGGGAGGACGAGCACGAGCAGTACTTC. This sequence encodes CASSLWVPWSGGEDEHEQYF.

The chain employs TRBV10-3 and TRBJ2-1; 7 positions match TRBD2. From germline, CDR1 is ENHRY and CDR2 SYGVKD. The length of the CDR3 is 16 residues. The trim removed 0 bases at V and 4 bases at J, leaving 6 bases unmatched. CDR3 coding DNA: TGTGCCATCAGTGAGTCAGCGGGGCCGCTTTACAATGAGCAGTTCTTC. Translated: CAISESAGPLYNEQFF.

This clone was counted once. The chain links TRBV6-4 to TRBJ1-5; 7 bases fit TRBD1. The CDR3 contains 17 residues. J lost 2 bases, V lost 7 bases, and 14 bases had no gene match. Germline CDR1 MRHNA, CDR2 SNTAGT. The CDR3 coding sequence is TGTGCCAGCAACCCACCGGACAGGAAGAAAGGCAATCAGCCCCAGCATTTT. Encoded protein: CASNPPDRKKGNQPQHF.

The V call is TRBV18, the J call TRBJ2-3, with D perhaps matching TRBD2 (6 bases). Trimming pared 2 bases from V and 6 bases from J, leaving 15 bases between. Germline V CDR1 and CDR2: KGHSH, LQKENI. This CDR3 is 15 amino acids long. In DNA form, the CDR3 reads TGTGCCAGCTCACCAGGCGGGGCATACTCCGATACGCAGTATTTT. Amino acid sequence: CASSPGGAYSDTQYF.

The chain couples TRBV6-5 to TRBJ1-1; 8 bases fit TRBD1. The CDR3 is 11 amino acids. Germline CDR1 is MNHEY and CDR2 is SVGAGI. The V gene end was trimmed by 6 bases and the J gene end by 11 bases; junction bases not matched to a gene: 5. The chain's CDR3 is CASSRTGPAFF. DNA of the CDR3: TGTGCCAGCAGCCGGACAGGGCCTGCTTTCTTT.

V gene TRBV5-4 combines with J gene TRBJ2-3; D might be TRBD1 (6 bases). V lost 2 bases and J lost 6, with 13 bases in between. The CDR3 length is 14 residues. Germline values: CDR1 SGHNT, CDR2 YYREEE (reference sequence). The CDR3 nucleotides are TGTGCCAGCAGCTTCGGCAGGGGAAGTGATACGCAGTATTTT. Residues: CASSFGRGSDTQYF.

The chain recombines TRBV4-2 with TRBJ1-6; D unclear. V lost 0 bases, J lost 5 bases, and 11 bases lay in between. The CDR3 has 16 amino acids. Germline V gene data show CDR1 as LGHNA and CDR2 as YNFKEQ. The CDR3, as DNA: TGTGCCAGCAGCCAAGATCCCCTTTCGGATAATTCACCCCTCCACTTT. Encoded protein: CASSQDPLSDNSPLHF.

This chain uses TRBV4-2 with TRBJ2-7; weak D call: TRBD1 (5 bases). This CDR3 comprises 20 residues. Germline CDR1 LGHNA, CDR2 YNFKEQ. V was trimmed by 2 bases and J by 5 bases, leaving 31 bases between them. The CDR3 nucleotides read TGTGCCAGCAGCCAAAGTTTCCCTAGGGGATTAGACAGTCGAGGCAACGAGCAGTACTTC. Translating gives CASSQSFPRGLDSRGNEQYF.

The gene calls are TRBV12-3 or TRBV12-4 and TRBJ1-5; D is perhaps TRBD1 (5 bases). Trimming took 5 bases from V and 10 from J, leaving 15 bases between them. The CDR3 contains 13 residues. CDR3 region: CASSRGGGRPQHF. DNA for the CDR3: TGTGCCAGCAGTCGCGGGGGGGGACGACCCCAGCATTTT.

This clone was observed a handful of times. The chain uses TRBV2 and TRBJ2-7, with D possibly being TRBD1 (5 bases). Germline V gene lookup returns CDR1 SNHLY and CDR2 FYNNEI. V lost 6 bases to trimming and J lost 5 bases, with 11 bases between them. The CDR3 totals 12 residues. The CDR3 bases are TGTGCCAGCAGGGCGACAGCCCACGAGCAGTACTTC. Protein: CASRATAHEQYF.

The rearrangement joins TRBV14 to TRBJ2-2; tentatively, D is TRBD2 (5 bases). V was shortened by 1 base and J by 5 bases, with 8 bases between the two germline ends. The germline CDR1 and CDR2 sequences are SGHDN and FVKESK. The CDR3 spans 14 residues. CDR3 nucleotides: TGTGCCAGCAGCCAAGCACGGAGGACCGGGGAGCTGTTTTTT. Protein product: CASSQARRTGELFF. Combining the CDR3 with reference TRBV14 and TRBJ2-2 gives the whole variable domain EAGVTQFPSHSVIEKGQTVTLRCDPISGHDNLYWYRRVMGKEIKFLLHFVKESKQDESGMPNNRFLAERTGGTYSTLKVQPAELEDSGVYFCASSQARRTGELFFGEGSRLTVL.

This chain links TRBV5-1 with TRBJ1-1; 8 nucleotides line up with TRBD1. V was pared by 7 bases and J by 2 bases, with 13 bases of the junction left unmatched. The germline V gene has CDR1 SGHRS and CDR2 YFSETQ. CDR3 size: 16 residues. As DNA, the CDR3 is TGCGCCAGCGCGGGACAGGTACGTTCGGGAAACACTGAAGCTTTCTTT. This codes for CASAGQVRSGNTEAFF.

This clone was recorded only once. The V call is TRBV15, the J call TRBJ2-7; 9 bases match TRBD1. Germline V lookup: CDR1 LNHNV, CDR2 YYDKDF (reference sequence). V lost 5 bases and J lost 7; bases outside the gene matches: 3. The CDR3 has 12 amino acids. The CDR3: CATSPTGGEQYF. The CDR3 DNA is TGTGCCACCAGCCCGACAGGGGGAGAGCAGTACTTC. The full variable domain, its missing parts supplied by reference TRBV15 and TRBJ2-7, is DAMVIQNPRYQVTQFGKPVTLSCSQTLNHNVMYWYQQKSSQAPKLLFHYYDKDFNNEADTPDNFQSRRPNTSFCFLDIRSPGLGDTAMYLCATSPTGGEQYFGPGTRLTVT.

The J gene is TRBJ1-2, the V gene TRBV11-2, with D unclear. Germline values: CDR1 SGHAT, CDR2 FQNNGV. CDR3 length equals 14 residues. V shed 6 bases and J shed 6 bases, with 17 bases lying between them. CDR3 amino acids: CASRPLGVPDGYTF. In nucleotides, the CDR3 is TGTGCCAGCAGACCACTCGGGGTCCCCGATGGCTACACCTTC.